A selection of T cell receptor beta chains follows, all from one sample in a study of cytomegalovirus exposure and HLA in healthy donors. The data were produced by immunoSEQ multiplex PCR, yet TCRdb's version contains in-frame clones alone and is incomplete. Among roughly 78,000 clones, over 55% were seen once, and the ten largest hold less than 7.5%. What was sequenced was PBMCs. The receptors come from a man aged 25 to 45 in good health and CMV-seropositive. CDR3s include the opening cysteine and the closing phenylalanine or tryptophan. Fields, in order: J gene, D gene, clone size, V gene, CDR3 DNA, CDR3 protein. The D gene is left open where the match is weak. Only some rows state a clone size, as once, few, many or a class for expanded clones.

J: TRBJ1-4; D: TRBD1; size: -; V: TRBV19; DNA: TGTGCCAGTAGTAGGAATCCAGGGGGCGCAACTAATGAAAAACTGTTTTTT; CDR3: CASSRNPGGATNEKLFF
J: TRBJ2-5; D: -; size: -; V: TRBV23-1; DNA: TGCGCCAGCAGTCCCCGCATACTCCAAGAGACCCAGTACTTC; CDR3: CASSPRILQETQYF
J: TRBJ2-1; D: TRBD1; size: few; V: TRBV6-1; DNA: TGTGCCAGCAGTGAGCAGGGGGTGGACGGGGAGTTCTTC; CDR3: CASSEQGVDGEFF
J: TRBJ2-7; D: -; size: -; V: TRBV7-2; DNA: TGTGCCAGCAGCTTTGATTCCACCACCCCCAGGATGAAGCAGTACTTC; CDR3: CASSFDSTTPRMKQYF
J: TRBJ1-5; D: -; size: -; V: TRBV5-4; DNA: TGTGCCAGCAGCGGTAAACAGGGAGAGGGTCAGCCCCAGCATTTT; CDR3: CASSGKQGEGQPQHF
J: TRBJ1-1; D: TRBD1; size: -; V: TRBV25-1; DNA: TGTGCCAGCGAGGGGGCACGGTACACTGAAGCTTTCTTT; CDR3: CASEGARYTEAFF
J: TRBJ2-7; D: TRBD2; size: -; V: TRBV28; DNA: TGTGCCAGCAGTATCGCTAGCGGGTGGCGGGCGACGAGCAACGAGCAGTACTTC; CDR3: CASSIASGWRATSNEQYF
J: TRBJ1-1; D: -; size: few; V: TRBV14; DNA: TGTGCCAGCAGCCAAGGTTACGGGAACACTGAAGCTTTCTTT; CDR3: CASSQGYGNTEAFF
J: TRBJ1-2; D: -; size: few; V: TRBV6-5; DNA: TGTGCCAGCAGTTACTCGATCGGGTCCCGAGGCTACACCTTC; CDR3: CASSYSIGSRGYTF
J: TRBJ2-3; D: TRBD2; size: -; V: TRBV27; DNA: TGTGCCAGCAGTCCGGACCGACTAGCGGGGACAGCTGGGGCAGATACGCAGTATTTT; CDR3: CASSPDRLAGTAGADTQYF
J: TRBJ2-7; D: TRBD2; size: few; V: TRBV5-1; DNA: TGCGCCAGCAGCTTTGGACTAGCGGGGAGATACGAGCAGTACTTC; CDR3: CASSFGLAGRYEQYF
J: TRBJ1-6; D: TRBD1; size: -; V: TRBV9; DNA: TGTGCCAGCAGCATCTCAGGGGGCGCAGGTTCACCCCTCCACTTT; CDR3: CASSISGGAGSPLHF
J: TRBJ1-2; D: TRBD1; size: -; V: TRBV4-1; DNA: TGCGCCAGCAGCCCTCAAGGGACAGGGGACTATGGCTACACCTTC; CDR3: CASSPQGTGDYGYTF
J: TRBJ1-2; D: -; size: -; V: TRBV4-2; DNA: TGTGCCAGCAGCGACACAACGGGGGTAGGCTACACCTTC; CDR3: CASSDTTGVGYTF
J: TRBJ1-6; D: TRBD1; size: -; V: TRBV5-1; DNA: TGCGCCAGCAGCCGGGACAGGGAGGTCTATAATTCACCCCTCCACTTT; CDR3: CASSRDREVYNSPLHF
J: TRBJ2-1; D: TRBD2; size: -; V: TRBV4-3; DNA: TGCGCCAGCAGCCGCGCCGGGACTAGCTTTTTTCTCGATGAGCAGTTCTTC; CDR3: CASSRAGTSFFLDEQFF
J: TRBJ2-1; D: TRBD2; size: -; V: TRBV13; DNA: TGTGCCAGCAGCTTACGGAGCGGGAGAGGGAATGAGCAGTTCTTC; CDR3: CASSLRSGRGNEQFF
J: TRBJ2-7; D: -; size: -; V: TRBV6-5; DNA: TGTGCCACCCTAGACCCCAGCTCCTACGAGCAGTACTTC; CDR3: CATLDPSSYEQYF
J: TRBJ1-5; D: TRBD1; size: -; V: TRBV6-6; DNA: TGTGCCAGCAGGGACAGGGTTTCTAGCAATCAGCCCCAGCATTTT; CDR3: CASRDRVSSNQPQHF
J: TRBJ2-5; D: -; size: few; V: TRBV28; DNA: TGTGCCAGCAGTTCCGGACAGCAAGAGACCCAGTACTTC; CDR3: CASSSGQQETQYF
J: TRBJ2-5; D: -; size: -; V: TRBV15; DNA: TGTGCCACCAGCAGAGTCGGGCAGGGCGGAGAGACCCAGTACTTC; CDR3: CATSRVGQGGETQYF
J: TRBJ2-6; D: -; size: few; V: TRBV5-1; DNA: TGCGCCAGCGGGTCGGATGCAGCGTTCAGCTCTGGGGCCAACGTCCTGACTTTC; CDR3: CASGSDAAFSSGANVLTF
J: TRBJ1-1; D: -; size: -; V: TRBV2; DNA: TGTGCCAGCAGTGATTTGGGGGCGGACACTGAAGCTTTCTTT; CDR3: CASSDLGADTEAFF
J: TRBJ1-1; D: -; size: -; V: TRBV7-2; DNA: TGTGCCAGCAGCTTAGGTATGTACAGCGGGACTGAAGCTTTCTTT; CDR3: CASSLGMYSGTEAFF
J: TRBJ2-3; D: -; size: -; V: TRBV30; DNA: TGTGCCTGGAGGAGACTGGACTTACAGCAGTATTTT; CDR3: CAWRRLDLQQYF
J: TRBJ1-4; D: -; size: -; V: TRBV19; DNA: TGTGCCAGTAGTTTTAGAGTGGCAACTAATGAAAAACTGTTTTTT; CDR3: CASSFRVATNEKLFF
J: TRBJ2-7; D: TRBD1; size: -; V: TRBV18; DNA: TGTGCCAGCTCACCGACAGGGGACGAGCAGTACTTC; CDR3: CASSPTGDEQYF
J: TRBJ2-2; D: -; size: -; V: TRBV18; DNA: TGTGCCAGCTCAGCCGTTGCGTCGGGAACCGGGGAGCTGTTTTTT; CDR3: CASSAVASGTGELFF
J: TRBJ1-2; D: TRBD1; size: -; V: TRBV4-3; DNA: TGCGCCAGCAGCCAATCGTGGCAGGGGGACGGCTACACCTTC; CDR3: CASSQSWQGDGYTF
J: TRBJ2-7; D: TRBD2; size: few; V: TRBV4-3; DNA: TGCGCCAGCAGCCAAGATATGACTAGCGGCGCCTACGAGCAGTACTTC; CDR3: CASSQDMTSGAYEQYF
J: TRBJ1-5; D: -; size: -; V: TRBV11-1; DNA: TGTGCCAGCAGCTTAGCGCATACCGACAGGCCAAATCAGCCCCAGCATTTT; CDR3: CASSLAHTDRPNQPQHF
J: TRBJ1-6; D: -; size: -; V: TRBV4-1; DNA: TGCGCCAGCAGCCAAGATCAAGGGGTGAATTCACCCCTCCACTTT; CDR3: CASSQDQGVNSPLHF
J: TRBJ1-1; D: TRBD1; size: -; V: TRBV4-1; DNA: TGCGCCAGCAGCCCCAGACAGGGAAACGACGCTTTCTTT; CDR3: CASSPRQGNDAFF
J: TRBJ1-1; D: -; size: -; V: TRBV23-1; DNA: TGCGCCAGCAGTCTGGGCGCTGAAGCTTTCTTT; CDR3: CASSLGAEAFF
J: TRBJ1-2; D: -; size: -; V: TRBV25-1; DNA: TGTGCCAGCAGTGGAGGGTTTGGCTACACCTTC; CDR3: CASSGGFGYTF
J: TRBJ2-5; D: -; size: -; V: TRBV5-4; DNA: TGTGCCAGCAGCTTGGCCGGATGGCTAGCGCAAGAGACCCAGTACTTC; CDR3: CASSLAGWLAQETQYF
J: TRBJ2-3; D: -; size: -; V: TRBV7-2; DNA: TGTGCCAGCAGCTTAATTCGGATCCGGGATCCTACGCAGTATTTT; CDR3: CASSLIRIRDPTQYF
J: TRBJ1-2; D: -; size: -; V: TRBV19; DNA: TGTGCCAGTAGTATTCTCCAGGGCTACGGCTACACCTTC; CDR3: CASSILQGYGYTF
J: TRBJ2-7; D: TRBD1; size: few; V: TRBV27; DNA: TGTGCCAGCAGTTTAGGGACAGGGTCTTACGAGCAGTACTTC; CDR3: CASSLGTGSYEQYF
J: TRBJ2-5; D: -; size: -; V: TRBV5-1; DNA: TGCGCCAGCAGCTTGGGGGAGGAGACCCAGTACTTC; CDR3: CASSLGEETQYF
J: TRBJ1-1; D: TRBD1; size: -; V: TRBV27; DNA: TGTGCCAGCAGTTTAGTTGCCGGGACAGGGCTCACTGAAGCTTTCTTT; CDR3: CASSLVAGTGLTEAFF
J: TRBJ2-1; D: TRBD2; size: few; V: TRBV7-9; DNA: TGTGCCAGCAGCTTAGCGGGATTAGGGACTAGCGGGAGTAGTGAGCAGTTCTTC; CDR3: CASSLAGLGTSGSSEQFF
J: TRBJ1-2; D: TRBD1; size: few; V: TRBV2; DNA: TGTGCCAGCAGTGGGGGGACAGACCCGGGCTACACCTTC; CDR3: CASSGGTDPGYTF
J: TRBJ2-5; D: TRBD2; size: -; V: TRBV14; DNA: TGTGCCAGCAGCGGGTCTAGCGGATTGTACCAAGAGACCCAGTACTTC; CDR3: CASSGSSGLYQETQYF
J: TRBJ1-3; D: -; size: few; V: TRBV5-6; DNA: TGTGCCAGCAGCTTTCTAAGCTACGGGGGTTCAGGAAACACCATATATTTT; CDR3: CASSFLSYGGSGNTIYF
J: TRBJ2-1; D: -; size: -; V: TRBV7-9; DNA: TGTGCCAGCAGCTTAGGAGGGCCCTACGGGTTCTTC; CDR3: CASSLGGPYGFF
J: TRBJ2-2; D: -; size: once; V: TRBV5-4; DNA: TGTGCCAGCAGCGCGGGAACCTTGAACACCGGGGAGCTGTTTTTT; CDR3: CASSAGTLNTGELFF
J: TRBJ1-1; D: TRBD1; size: -; V: TRBV29-1; DNA: TGCAGCTCGCGGGTAGGGGGCCGGACTGAAGCTTTCTTT; CDR3: CSSRVGGRTEAFF
J: TRBJ2-4; D: -; size: -; V: TRBV6-5; DNA: TGTGCCAGCAGTTACTCGCAGGGTAAAAACATTCAGTACTTC; CDR3: CASSYSQGKNIQYF
J: TRBJ1-5; D: -; size: few; V: TRBV18; DNA: TGTGCCAGCTCAGAAACGACAGGAGCTGAGGGCAATCAGCCCCAGCATTTT; CDR3: CASSETTGAEGNQPQHF
J: TRBJ1-3; D: -; size: few; V: TRBV7-8; DNA: TGTGCCAGCAGCTTAGCCAGTCCCCGCTCTGGAAACACCATATATTTT; CDR3: CASSLASPRSGNTIYF
J: TRBJ2-7; D: TRBD2; size: few; V: TRBV10-3; DNA: TGTGCCATCAGAAGGCGGGAGGACGAGCAGTACTTC; CDR3: CAIRRREDEQYF